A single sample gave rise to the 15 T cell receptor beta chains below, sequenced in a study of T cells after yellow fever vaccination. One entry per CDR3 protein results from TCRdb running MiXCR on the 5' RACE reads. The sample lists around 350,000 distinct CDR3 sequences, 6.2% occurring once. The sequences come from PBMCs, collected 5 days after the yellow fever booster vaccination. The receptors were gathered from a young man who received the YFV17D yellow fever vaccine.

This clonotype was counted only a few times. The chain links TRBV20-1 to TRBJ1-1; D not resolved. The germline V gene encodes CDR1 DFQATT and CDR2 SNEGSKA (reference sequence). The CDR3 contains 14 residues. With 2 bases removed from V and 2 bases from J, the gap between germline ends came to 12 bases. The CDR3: CSARSGQYNTEAFF. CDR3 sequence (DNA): TGCAGTGCTAGAAGCGGTCAGTACAACACTGAAGCTTTCTTT.

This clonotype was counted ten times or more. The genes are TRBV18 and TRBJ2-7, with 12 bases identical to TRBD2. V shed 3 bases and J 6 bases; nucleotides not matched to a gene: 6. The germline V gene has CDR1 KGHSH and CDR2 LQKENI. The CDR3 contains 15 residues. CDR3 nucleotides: TGTGCCAGCTCACCCGATTTGACTAGCGGGGGCGAGCAGTACTTC. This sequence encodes CASSPDLTSGGEQYF.

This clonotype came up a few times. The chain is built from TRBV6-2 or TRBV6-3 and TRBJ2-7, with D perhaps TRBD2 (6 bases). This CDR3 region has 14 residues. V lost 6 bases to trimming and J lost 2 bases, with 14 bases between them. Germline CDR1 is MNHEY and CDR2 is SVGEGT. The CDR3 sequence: CASRSTSRPYEQYF. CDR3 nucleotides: TGTGCCAGCAGATCGACTAGTCGTCCCTACGAGCAGTACTTC.

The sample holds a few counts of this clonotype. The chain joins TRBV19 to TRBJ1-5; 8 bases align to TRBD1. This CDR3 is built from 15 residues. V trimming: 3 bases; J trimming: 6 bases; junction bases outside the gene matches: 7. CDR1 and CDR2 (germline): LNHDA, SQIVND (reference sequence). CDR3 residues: CASSIRTGIGQPQHF. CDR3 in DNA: TGTGCCAGTAGTATCAGGACAGGGATTGGTCAGCCCCAGCATTTT.

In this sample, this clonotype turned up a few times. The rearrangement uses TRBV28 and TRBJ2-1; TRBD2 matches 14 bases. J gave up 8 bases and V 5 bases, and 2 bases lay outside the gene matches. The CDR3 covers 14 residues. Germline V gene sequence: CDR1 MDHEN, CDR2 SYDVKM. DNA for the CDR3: TGTGCCAGCAGTGGGACTAGCGGGAGACATGAGCAGTTCTTC. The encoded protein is CASSGTSGRHEQFF.

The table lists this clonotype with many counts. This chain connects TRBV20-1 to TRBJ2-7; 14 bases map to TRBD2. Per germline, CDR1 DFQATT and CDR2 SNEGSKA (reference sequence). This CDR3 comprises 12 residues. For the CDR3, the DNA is TGCGGGGGACTAGCGGGAGAGTACGAGCAGTACTTC. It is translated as CGGLAGEYEQYF.

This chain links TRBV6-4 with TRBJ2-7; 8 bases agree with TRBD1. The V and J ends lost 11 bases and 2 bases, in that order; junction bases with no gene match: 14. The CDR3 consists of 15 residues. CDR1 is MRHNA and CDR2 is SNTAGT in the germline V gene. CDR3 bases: TGTGCCTCCTACTCACCGGGACAGGTAACCTACGAGCAGTACTTC. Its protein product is CASYSPGQVTYEQYF.

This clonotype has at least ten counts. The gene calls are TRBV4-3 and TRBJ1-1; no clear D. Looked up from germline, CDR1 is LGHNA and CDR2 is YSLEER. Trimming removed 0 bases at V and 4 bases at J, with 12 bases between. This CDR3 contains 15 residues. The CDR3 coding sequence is TGCGCCAGCAGCCAAGACTCGGCAAGACCCACTGAAGCTTTCTTT. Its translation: CASSQDSARPTEAFF.

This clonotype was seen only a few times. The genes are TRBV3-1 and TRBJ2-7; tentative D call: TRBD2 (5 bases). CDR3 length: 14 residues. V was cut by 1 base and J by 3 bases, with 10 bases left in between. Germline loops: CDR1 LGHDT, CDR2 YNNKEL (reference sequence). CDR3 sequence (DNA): TGTGCCAGCAGCCAAGCGGGAAATTACTACGAGCAGTACTTC. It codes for CASSQAGNYYEQYF.

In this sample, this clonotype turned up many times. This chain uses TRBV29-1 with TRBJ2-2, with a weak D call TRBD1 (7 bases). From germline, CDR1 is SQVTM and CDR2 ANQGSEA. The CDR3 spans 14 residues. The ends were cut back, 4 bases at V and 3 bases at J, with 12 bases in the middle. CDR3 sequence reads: CSVGGTAHTGELFF. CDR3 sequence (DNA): TGCAGCGTTGGCGGGACAGCTCACACCGGGGAGCTGTTTTTT.

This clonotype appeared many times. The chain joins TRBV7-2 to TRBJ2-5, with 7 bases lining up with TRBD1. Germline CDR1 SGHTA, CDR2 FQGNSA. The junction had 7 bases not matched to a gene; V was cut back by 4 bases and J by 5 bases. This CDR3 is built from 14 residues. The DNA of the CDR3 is TGTGCCAGCAGCTCCGGGACAGTGGGGGAGACCCAGTACTTC. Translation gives CASSSGTVGETQYF.

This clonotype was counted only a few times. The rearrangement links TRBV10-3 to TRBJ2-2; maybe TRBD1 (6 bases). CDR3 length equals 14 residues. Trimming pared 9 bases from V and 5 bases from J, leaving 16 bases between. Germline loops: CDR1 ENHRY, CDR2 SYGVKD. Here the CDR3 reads CAIQPTGQTGELFF. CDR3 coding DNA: TGTGCCATACAACCGACAGGCCAAACCGGGGAGCTGTTTTTT.

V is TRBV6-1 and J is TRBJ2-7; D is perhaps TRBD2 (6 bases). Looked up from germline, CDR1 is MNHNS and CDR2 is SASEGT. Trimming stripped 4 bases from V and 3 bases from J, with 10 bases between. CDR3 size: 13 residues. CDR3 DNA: TGTGCCAGCAGTGGGGGGGTACGCTACGAGCAGTACTTC. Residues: CASSGGVRYEQYF.

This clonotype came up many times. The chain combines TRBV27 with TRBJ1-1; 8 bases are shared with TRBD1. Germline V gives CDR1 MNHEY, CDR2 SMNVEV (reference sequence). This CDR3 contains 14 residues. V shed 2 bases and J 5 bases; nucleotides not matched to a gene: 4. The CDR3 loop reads CASSLRQGATEAFF. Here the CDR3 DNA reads TGTGCCAGCAGTTTAAGGCAGGGGGCTACTGAAGCTTTCTTT.

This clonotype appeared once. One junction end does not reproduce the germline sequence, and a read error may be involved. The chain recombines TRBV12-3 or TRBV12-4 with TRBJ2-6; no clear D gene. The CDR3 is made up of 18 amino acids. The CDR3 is CTSSSLPGRGSGANVLTF. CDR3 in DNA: TGTACCAGCAGTTCCTTGCCGGGCCGCGGCTCTGGGGCCAACGTCCTGACTTTC.